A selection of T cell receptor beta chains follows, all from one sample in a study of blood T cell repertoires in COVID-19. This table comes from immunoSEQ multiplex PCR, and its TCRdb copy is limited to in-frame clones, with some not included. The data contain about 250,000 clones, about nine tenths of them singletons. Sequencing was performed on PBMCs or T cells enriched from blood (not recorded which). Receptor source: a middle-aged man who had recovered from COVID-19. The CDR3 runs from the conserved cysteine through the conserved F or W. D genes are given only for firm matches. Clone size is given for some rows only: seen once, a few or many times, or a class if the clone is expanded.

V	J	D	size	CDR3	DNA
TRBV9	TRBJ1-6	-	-	CASSARMPSPLHF	TGTGCCAGCAGCGCGCGCATGCCCTCACCCCTCCACTTT
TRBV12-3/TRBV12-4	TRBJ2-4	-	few	CASRPLGGGFQYF	TGTGCCAGCAGGCCCCTCGGAGGGGGCTTTCAGTACTTC
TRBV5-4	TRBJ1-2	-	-	CASSSWGGLGYTF	TGTGCCAGCAGCTCATGGGGGGGGCTGGGCTACACCTTC
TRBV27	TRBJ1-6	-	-	CASSFTRGRYNSPLHF	TGTGCCAGCAGTTTTACCAGGGGCCGTTATAATTCACCCCTCCACTTT
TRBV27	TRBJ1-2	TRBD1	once	CASSPLSGQGTYGYTF	TGTGCCAGCAGTCCTCTGTCAGGACAGGGCACCTATGGCTACACCTTC
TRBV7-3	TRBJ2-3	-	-	CASGEADTQYF	TGTGCCAGTGGGGAGGCGGATACGCAGTATTTT
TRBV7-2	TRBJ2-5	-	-	CASSVGETQYF	TGTGCCAGCAGCGTCGGAGAGACCCAGTACTTC
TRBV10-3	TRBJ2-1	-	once	CAISEQVNEQFF	TGTGCCATCAGTGAGCAGGTCAATGAGCAGTTCTTC
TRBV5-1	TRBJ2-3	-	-	CASSLSLEADTQYF	TGCGCCAGCAGCTTGAGTCTAGAAGCAGATACGCAGTATTTT
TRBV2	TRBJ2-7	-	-	CASSNNQGPLYEQYF	TGTGCCAGCAGTAACAACCAGGGCCCCCTCTACGAGCAGTACTTC
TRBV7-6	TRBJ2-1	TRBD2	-	CASSLFASGTHNEQFF	TGTGCCAGCAGCTTATTTGCTAGCGGGACCCACAATGAGCAGTTCTTC
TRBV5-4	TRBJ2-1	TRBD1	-	CASSSRDRGGHEQFF	TGTGCCAGCAGCTCACGGGACAGGGGGGGCCATGAGCAGTTCTTC
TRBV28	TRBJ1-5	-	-	CASNGGSQPQHF	TGTGCCAGCAACGGCGGGAGTCAGCCCCAGCATTTT
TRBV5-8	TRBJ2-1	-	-	CASSSSREGEQFF	TGTGCCAGCAGCTCCAGCCGAGAGGGTGAGCAGTTCTTC
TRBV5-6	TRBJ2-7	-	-	CASSLGVSAYEQYF	TGTGCCAGCAGCTTAGGGGTGTCCGCCTACGAGCAGTACTTC
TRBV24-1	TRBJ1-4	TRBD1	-	CATSDPGTGLDEKLFF	TGTGCCACCAGTGACCCCGGGACAGGATTGGATGAAAAACTGTTTTTT
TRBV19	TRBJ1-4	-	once	CASRVGEKLFF	TGTGCCAGCAGGGTGGGCGAAAAACTGTTTTTT
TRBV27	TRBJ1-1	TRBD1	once	CASSLRQGNTEAFF	TGTGCCAGCAGTTTAAGACAGGGTAACACTGAAGCTTTCTTT
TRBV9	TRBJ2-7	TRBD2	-	CASSHDSGGGAGEQYF	TGTGCCAGCAGCCACGACTCCGGGGGGGGTGCGGGCGAGCAGTACTTC
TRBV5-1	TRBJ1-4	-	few	CASSLQQGTNEKLFF	TGCGCCAGCAGCTTGCAACAGGGAACTAATGAAAAACTGTTTTTT
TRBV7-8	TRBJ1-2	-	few	CASSLGQTSHGYTF	TGTGCCAGCAGCTTAGGTCAGACAAGCCATGGCTACACCTTC
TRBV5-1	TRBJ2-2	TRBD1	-	CASSGGTGKVLMTGELFF	TGCGCCAGCAGCGGTGGGACAGGGAAAGTATTAATGACCGGGGAGCTGTTTTTT
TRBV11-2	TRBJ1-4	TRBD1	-	CASSDHRGKEKLFF	TGTGCCAGCAGCGACCACAGGGGAAAGGAAAAACTGTTTTTT
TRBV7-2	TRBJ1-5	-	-	CASSLPAGGGPPQHF	TGTGCCAGCAGCCTTCCGGCGGGGGGCGGCCCGCCCCAGCATTTT
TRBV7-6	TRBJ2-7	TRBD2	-	CASTVSGGYEQYF	TGTGCCAGCACCGTTAGCGGGGGCTACGAGCAGTACTTC